This TCR beta chain was captured in a study of control samples from healthy donors and cancer patients. Profiled with immunoSEQ multiplex PCR; TCRdb holds only in-frame clones, not every one. The sample lists tens of thousands of clones; roughly 90% were seen once. This clone has just one count. The receptor's source is a man in his forties or fifties with lung cancer. The sequenced sample was PBMCs.

CDR3 residues: CASSQDRNRVDQPQHF. CDR3 nucleotides: TGCGCCAGCAGCCAAGATCGAAACAGGGTGGATCAGCCCCAGCATTTT. The chain links TRBV4-3 to TRBJ1-5, with TRBD1 as a possible D gene (6 bases). Germline assignment: CDR1 LGHNA and CDR2 YSLEER. The CDR3 runs 16 residues. The V gene lost 0 bases and the J gene lost 5 bases, with 14 bases spanning the gap.